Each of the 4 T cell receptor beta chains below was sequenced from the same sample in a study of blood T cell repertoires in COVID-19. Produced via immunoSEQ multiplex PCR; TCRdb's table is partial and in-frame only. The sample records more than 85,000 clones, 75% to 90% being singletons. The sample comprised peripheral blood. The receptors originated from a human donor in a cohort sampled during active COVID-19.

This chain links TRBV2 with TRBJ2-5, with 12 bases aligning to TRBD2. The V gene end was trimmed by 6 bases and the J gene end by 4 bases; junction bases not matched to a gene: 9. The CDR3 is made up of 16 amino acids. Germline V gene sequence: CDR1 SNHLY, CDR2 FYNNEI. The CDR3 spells CASRSSGGAGTETQYF. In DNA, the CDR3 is TGTGCCAGCAGATCTAGCGGGGGGGCCGGTACAGAGACCCAGTACTTC.

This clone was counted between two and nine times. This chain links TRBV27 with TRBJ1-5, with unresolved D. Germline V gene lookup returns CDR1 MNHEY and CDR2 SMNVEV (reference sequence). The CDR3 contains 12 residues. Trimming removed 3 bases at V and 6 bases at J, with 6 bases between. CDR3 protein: CASSFPGQPQHF. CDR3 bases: TGTGCCAGCAGTTTTCCCGGTCAGCCCCAGCATTTT.

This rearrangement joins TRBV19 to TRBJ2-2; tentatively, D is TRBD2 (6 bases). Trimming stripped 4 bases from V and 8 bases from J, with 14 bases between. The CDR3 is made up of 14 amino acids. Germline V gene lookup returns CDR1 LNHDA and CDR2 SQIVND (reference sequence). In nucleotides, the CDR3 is TGTGCCAGTAGTACTATTGTGGGAGGTGGGGAGCTGTTTTTT. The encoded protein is CASSTIVGGGELFF.

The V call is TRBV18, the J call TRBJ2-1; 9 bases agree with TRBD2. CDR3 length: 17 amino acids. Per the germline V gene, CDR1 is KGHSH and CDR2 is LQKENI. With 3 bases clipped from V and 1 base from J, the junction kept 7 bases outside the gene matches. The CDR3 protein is CASSPVPAGGSYNEQFF. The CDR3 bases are TGTGCCAGCTCACCGGTTCCAGCGGGGGGTTCCTACAATGAGCAGTTCTTC. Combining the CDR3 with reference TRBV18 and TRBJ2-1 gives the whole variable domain NAGVMQNPRHLVRRRGQEARLRCSPMKGHSHVYWYRQLPEEGLKFMVYLQKENIIDESGMPKERFSAEFPKEGPSILRIQQVVRGDSAAYFCASSPVPAGGSYNEQFFGPGTRLTVL.